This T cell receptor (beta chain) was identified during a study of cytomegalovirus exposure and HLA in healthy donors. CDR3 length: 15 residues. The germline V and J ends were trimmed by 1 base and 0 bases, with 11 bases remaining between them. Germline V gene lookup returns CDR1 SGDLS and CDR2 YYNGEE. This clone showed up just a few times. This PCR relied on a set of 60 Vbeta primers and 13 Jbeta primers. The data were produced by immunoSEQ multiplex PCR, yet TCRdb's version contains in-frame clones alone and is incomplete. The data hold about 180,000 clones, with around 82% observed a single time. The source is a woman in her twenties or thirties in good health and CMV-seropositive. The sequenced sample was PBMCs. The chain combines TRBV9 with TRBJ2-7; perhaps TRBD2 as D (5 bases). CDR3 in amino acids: CASSVYAGSSYEQYF. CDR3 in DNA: TGTGCCAGCAGCGTATATGCGGGTAGCTCCTACGAGCAGTACTTC. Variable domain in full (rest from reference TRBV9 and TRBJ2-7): DSGVTQTPKHLITATGQRVTLRCSPRSGDLSVYWYQQSLDQGLQFLIQYYNGEERAKGNILERFSAQQFPDLHSELNLSSLELGDSALYFCASSVYAGSSYEQYFGPGTRLTVT.